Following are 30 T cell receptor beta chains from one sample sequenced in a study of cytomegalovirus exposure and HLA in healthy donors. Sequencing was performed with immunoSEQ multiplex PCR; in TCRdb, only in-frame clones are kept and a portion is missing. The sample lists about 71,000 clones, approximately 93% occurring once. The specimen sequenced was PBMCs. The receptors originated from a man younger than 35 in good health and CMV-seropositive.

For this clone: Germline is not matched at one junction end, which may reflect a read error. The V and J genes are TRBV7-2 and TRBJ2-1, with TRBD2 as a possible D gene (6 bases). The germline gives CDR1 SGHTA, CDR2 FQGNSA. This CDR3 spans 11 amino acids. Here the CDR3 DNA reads TGTGCCCGCAGACTAGGTCCTGCCCAGTTCTTC. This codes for CARRLGPAQFF.

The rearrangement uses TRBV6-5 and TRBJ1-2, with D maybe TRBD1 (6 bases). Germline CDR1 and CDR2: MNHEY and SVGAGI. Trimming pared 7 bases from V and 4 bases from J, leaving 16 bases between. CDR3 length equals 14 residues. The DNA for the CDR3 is TGTGCCAGCACCGAATTTGGGGGCTCCTATGGCTACACCTTC. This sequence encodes CASTEFGGSYGYTF.

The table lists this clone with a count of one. In DNA, the CDR3 is TGTGCCAGCAGCCAAGAAGGAGTGGGAGGTGGTGTAAAGACCCAGTACTTC. Encoded protein: CASSQEGVGGGVKTQYF. This chain links TRBV4-2 with TRBJ2-5; D is perhaps TRBD2 (6 bases). The CDR3 is made up of 17 amino acids. Per the germline V gene, CDR1 is LGHNA and CDR2 is YNFKEQ. Trimming shortened V by 0 bases and J by 6 bases, and 20 bases separated the two germline ends.

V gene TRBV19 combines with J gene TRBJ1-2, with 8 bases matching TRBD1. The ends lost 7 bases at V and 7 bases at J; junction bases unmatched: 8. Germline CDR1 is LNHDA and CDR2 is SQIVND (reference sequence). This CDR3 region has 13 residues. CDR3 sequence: CASTSDRARGYTF. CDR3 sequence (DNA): TGTGCCAGTACCTCGGACAGGGCGCGTGGCTACACCTTC.

CDR3 DNA sequence: TGTGCCAGCAGCAGAGTGGACAGGCCGGCGGGCTACACCTTC. Its translation is CASSRVDRPAGYTF. The chain has TRBV11-1 and TRBJ1-2; 7 bases match TRBD1. The CDR3 contains 14 residues. Germline V lookup: CDR1 SGHAT, CDR2 FQDESV (reference sequence). Trimming removed 5 bases from V and 8 bases from J; junction bases left unmatched: 11.

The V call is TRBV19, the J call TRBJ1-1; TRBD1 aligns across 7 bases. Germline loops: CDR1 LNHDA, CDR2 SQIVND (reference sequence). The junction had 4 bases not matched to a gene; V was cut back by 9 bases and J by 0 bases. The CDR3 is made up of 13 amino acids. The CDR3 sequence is CASLGQMNTEAFF. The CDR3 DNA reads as TGTGCCAGCCTGGGACAGATGAACACTGAAGCTTTCTTT.

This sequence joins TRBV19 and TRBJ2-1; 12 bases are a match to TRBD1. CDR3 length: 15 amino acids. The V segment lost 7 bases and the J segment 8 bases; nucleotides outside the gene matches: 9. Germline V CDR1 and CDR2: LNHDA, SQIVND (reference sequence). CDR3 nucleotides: TGTGCCAGTACCCTCGGGGACAGGGGGCGGGATGAGCAGTTCTTC. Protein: CASTLGDRGRDEQFF.

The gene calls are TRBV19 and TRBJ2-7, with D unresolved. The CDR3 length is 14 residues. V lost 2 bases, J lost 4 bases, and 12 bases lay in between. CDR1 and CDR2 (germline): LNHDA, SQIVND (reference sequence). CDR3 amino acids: CASSIPGSGYEQYF. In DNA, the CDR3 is TGTGCCAGTAGTATACCCGGGTCTGGGTACGAGCAGTACTTC.

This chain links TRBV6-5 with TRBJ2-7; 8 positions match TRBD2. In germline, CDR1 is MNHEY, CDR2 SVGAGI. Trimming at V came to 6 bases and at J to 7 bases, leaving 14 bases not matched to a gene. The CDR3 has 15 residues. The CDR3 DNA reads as TGTGCCAGCAGGCGCGTCGGAGCGGGAGTTTGGGAGCAGTACTTC. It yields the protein CASRRVGAGVWEQYF.

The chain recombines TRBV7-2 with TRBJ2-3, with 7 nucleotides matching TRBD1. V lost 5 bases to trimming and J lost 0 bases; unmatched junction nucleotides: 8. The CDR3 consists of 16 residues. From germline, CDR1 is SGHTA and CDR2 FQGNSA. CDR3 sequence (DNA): TGTGCCAGCAGCACGCGAAGACAGGGAAGCACAGATACGCAGTATTTT. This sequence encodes CASSTRRQGSTDTQYF.

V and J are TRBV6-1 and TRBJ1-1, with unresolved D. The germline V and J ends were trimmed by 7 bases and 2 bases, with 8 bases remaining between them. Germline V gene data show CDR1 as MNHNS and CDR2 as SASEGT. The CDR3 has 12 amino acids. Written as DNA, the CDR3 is TGTGCCAGCAAACTGACTAACACTGAAGCTTTCTTT. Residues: CASKLTNTEAFF.

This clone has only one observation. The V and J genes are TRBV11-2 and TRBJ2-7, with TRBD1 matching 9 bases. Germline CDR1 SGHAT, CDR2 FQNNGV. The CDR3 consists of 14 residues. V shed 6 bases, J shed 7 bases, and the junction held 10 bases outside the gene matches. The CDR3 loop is CASSLGGTGREQYF. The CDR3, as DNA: TGTGCCAGCAGTTTGGGAGGGACAGGGCGGGAGCAGTACTTC. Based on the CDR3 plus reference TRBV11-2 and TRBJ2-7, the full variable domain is EAGVAQSPRYKIIEKRQSVAFWCNPISGHATLYWYQQILGQGPKLLIQFQNNGVVDDSQLPKDRFSAERLKGVDSTLKIQPAKLEDSAVYLCASSLGGTGREQYFGPGTRLTVT.

The CDR3 sequence: CASSGTSGRSSYEQYF. CDR3 in DNA: TGTGCCAGCAGCGGGACTAGCGGGAGAAGCTCCTACGAGCAGTACTTC. The chain uses TRBV2 and TRBJ2-7; 14 nucleotides align to TRBD2. With 6 bases clipped from V and 0 bases from J, the junction kept 4 bases outside the gene matches. Germline-derived CDR1 and CDR2 are SNHLY and FYNNEI. CDR3 size: 16 residues.

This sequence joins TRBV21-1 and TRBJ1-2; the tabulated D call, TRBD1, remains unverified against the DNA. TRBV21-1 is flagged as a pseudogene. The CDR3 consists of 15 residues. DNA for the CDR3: TGTGCCAGCAGCAAATCTGAAGGACAGGGGCATGGCTACACCTTC. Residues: CASSKSEGQGHGYTF.

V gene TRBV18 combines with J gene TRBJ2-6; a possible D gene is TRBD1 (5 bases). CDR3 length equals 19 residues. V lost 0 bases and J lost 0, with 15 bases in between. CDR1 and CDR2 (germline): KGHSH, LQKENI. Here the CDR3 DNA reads TGTGCCAGCTCACCACCAAGGGGCAGGCTTAGCTCTGGGGCCAACGTCCTGACTTTC. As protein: CASSPPRGRLSSGANVLTF. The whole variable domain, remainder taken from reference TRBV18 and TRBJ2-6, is NAGVMQNPRHLVRRRGQEARLRCSPMKGHSHVYWYRQLPEEGLKFMVYLQKENIIDESGMPKERFSAEFPKEGPSILRIQQVVRGDSAAYFCASSPPRGRLSSGANVLTFGAGSRLTVL.

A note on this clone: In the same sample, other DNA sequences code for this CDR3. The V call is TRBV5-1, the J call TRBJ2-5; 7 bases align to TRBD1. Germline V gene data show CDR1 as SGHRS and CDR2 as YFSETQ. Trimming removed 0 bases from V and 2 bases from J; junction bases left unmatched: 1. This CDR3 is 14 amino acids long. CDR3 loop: CASSLGQGQETQYF. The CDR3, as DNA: TGCGCCAGCAGCTTGGGACAGGGACAAGAGACCCAGTACTTC.

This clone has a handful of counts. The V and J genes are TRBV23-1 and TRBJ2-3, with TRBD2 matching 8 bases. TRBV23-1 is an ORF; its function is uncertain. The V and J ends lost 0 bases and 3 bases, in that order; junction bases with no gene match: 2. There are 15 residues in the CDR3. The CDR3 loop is CASSQSRGGTDTQYF. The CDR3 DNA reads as TGCGCCAGCAGTCAATCCCGGGGGGGGACAGATACGCAGTATTTT.

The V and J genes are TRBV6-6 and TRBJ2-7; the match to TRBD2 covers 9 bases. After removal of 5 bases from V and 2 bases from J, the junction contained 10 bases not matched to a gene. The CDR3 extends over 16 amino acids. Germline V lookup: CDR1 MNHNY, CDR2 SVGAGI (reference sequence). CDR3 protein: CASSGDGGGATYEQYF. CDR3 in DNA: TGTGCCAGCAGTGGAGATGGCGGGGGGGCAACCTACGAGCAGTACTTC.

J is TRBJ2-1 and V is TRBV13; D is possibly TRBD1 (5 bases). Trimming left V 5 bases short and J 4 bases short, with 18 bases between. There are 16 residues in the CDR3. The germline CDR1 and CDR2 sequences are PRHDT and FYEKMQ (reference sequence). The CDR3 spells CASSRRGSTKYNEQFF. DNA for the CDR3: TGTGCCAGCAGCCGAAGGGGCAGCACTAAATACAATGAGCAGTTCTTC.

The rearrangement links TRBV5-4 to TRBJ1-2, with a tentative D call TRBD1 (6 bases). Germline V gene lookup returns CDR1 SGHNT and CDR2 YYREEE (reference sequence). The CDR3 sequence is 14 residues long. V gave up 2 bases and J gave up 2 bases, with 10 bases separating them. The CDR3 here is CASSFQGLNYGYTF. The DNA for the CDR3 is TGTGCCAGCAGCTTCCAGGGGCTGAACTATGGCTACACCTTC.

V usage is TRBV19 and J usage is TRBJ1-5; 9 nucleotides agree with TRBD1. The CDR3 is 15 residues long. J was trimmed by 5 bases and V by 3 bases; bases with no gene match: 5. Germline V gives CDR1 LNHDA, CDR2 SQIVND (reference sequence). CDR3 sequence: CASSIGTGSYQPQHF. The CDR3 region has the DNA TGTGCCAGTAGTATTGGGACAGGGTCTTATCAGCCCCAGCATTTT.

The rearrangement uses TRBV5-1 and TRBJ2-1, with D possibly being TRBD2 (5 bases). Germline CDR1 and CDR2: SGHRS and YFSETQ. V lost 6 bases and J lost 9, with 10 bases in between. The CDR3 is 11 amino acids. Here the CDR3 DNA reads TGCGCCAGCAACCGGGCGGGTGAGCAGTTCTTC. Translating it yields CASNRAGEQFF.

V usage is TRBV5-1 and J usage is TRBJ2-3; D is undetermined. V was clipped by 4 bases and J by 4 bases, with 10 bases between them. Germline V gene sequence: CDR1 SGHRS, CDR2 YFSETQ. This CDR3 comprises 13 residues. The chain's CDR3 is CASSPYTADTQYF. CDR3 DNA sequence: TGCGCCAGCAGCCCCTATACGGCAGATACGCAGTATTTT.

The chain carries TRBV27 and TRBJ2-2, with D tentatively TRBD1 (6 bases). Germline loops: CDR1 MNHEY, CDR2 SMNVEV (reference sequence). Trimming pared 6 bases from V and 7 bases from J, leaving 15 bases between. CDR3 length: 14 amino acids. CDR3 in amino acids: CASRSGVEIGELFF. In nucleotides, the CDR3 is TGTGCCAGCAGGTCAGGGGTGGAGATCGGGGAGCTGTTTTTT.

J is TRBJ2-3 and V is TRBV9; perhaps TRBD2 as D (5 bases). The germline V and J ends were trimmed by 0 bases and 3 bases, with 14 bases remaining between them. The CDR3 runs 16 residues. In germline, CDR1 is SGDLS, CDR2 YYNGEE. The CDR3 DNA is TGTGCCAGCAGCGTAGAGTCTAGCTTCTTAACAGATACGCAGTATTTT. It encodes CASSVESSFLTDTQYF. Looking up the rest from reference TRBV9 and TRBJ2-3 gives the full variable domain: DSGVTQTPKHLITATGQRVTLRCSPRSGDLSVYWYQQSLDQGLQFLIQYYNGEERAKGNILERFSAQQFPDLHSELNLSSLELGDSALYFCASSVESSFLTDTQYFGPGTRLTVL.

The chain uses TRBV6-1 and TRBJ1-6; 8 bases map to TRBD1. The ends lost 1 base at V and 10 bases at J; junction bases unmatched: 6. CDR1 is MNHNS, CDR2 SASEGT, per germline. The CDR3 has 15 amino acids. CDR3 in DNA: TGTGCCAGCAGTGAAGGTCAGGGGGCGAGATCACCCCTCCACTTT. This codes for CASSEGQGARSPLHF.

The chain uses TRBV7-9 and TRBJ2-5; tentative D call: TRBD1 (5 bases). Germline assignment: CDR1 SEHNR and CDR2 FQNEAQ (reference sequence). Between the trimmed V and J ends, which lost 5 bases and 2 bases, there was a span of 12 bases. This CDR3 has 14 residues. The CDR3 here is CASSPGAPQETQYF. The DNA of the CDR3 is TGTGCCAGCAGCCCTGGGGCTCCTCAAGAGACCCAGTACTTC.

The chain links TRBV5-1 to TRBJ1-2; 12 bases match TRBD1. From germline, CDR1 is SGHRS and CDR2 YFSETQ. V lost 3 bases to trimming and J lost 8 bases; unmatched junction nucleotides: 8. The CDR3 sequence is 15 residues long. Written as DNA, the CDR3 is TGCGCCAGCAGCTCTGGGACAGGGGGCGCAATGGGCTACACCTTC. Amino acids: CASSSGTGGAMGYTF. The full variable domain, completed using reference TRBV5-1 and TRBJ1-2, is KAGVTQTPRYLIKTRGQQVTLSCSPISGHRSVSWYQQTPGQGLQFLFEYFSETQRNKGNFPGRFSGRQFSNSRSEMNVSTLELGDSALYLCASSSGTGGAMGYTFGSGTRLTVV.

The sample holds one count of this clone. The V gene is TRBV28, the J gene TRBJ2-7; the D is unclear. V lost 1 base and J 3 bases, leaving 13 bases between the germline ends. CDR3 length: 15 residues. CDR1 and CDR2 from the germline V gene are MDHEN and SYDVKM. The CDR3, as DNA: TGTGCCAGCAGTTTATATCGACGGAGAAACTACGAGCAGTACTTC. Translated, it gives CASSLYRRRNYEQYF.

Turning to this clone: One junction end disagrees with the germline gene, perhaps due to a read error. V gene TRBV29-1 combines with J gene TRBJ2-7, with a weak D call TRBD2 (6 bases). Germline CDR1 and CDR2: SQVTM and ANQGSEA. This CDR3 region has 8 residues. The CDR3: CSVDAGGF. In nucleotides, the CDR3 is TGCAGCGTTGATGCCGGGGGTTTC.